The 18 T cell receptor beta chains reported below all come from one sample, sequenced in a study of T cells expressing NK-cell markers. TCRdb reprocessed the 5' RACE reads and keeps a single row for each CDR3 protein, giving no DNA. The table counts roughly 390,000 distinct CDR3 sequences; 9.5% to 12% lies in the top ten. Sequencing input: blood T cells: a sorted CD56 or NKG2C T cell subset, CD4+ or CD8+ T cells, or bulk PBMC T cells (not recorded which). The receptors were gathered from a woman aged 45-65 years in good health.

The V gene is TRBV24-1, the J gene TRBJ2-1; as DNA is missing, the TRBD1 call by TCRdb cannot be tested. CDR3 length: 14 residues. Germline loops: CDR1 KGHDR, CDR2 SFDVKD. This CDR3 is CATKGGQYYNEQFF.

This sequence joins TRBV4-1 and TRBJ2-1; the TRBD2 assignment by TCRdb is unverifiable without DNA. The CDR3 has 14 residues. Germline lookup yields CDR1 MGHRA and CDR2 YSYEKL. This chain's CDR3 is CASSRGTSAGEQFF.

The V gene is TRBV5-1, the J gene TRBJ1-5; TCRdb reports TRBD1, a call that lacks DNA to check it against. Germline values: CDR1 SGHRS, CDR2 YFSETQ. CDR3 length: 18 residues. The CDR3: CASSSEPGQGARNQPQHF.

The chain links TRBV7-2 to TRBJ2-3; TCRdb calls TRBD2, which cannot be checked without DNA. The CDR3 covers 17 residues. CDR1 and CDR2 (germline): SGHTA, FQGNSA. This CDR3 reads CASSLAKAGPSTDTQYF.

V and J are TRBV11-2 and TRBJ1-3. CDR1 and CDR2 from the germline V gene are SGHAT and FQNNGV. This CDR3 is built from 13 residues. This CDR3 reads CASSLAAGNTIYF. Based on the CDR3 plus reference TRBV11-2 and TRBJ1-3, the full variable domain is EAGVAQSPRYKIIEKRQSVAFWCNPISGHATLYWYQQILGQGPKLLIQFQNNGVVDDSQLPKDRFSAERLKGVDSTLKIQPAKLEDSAVYLCASSLAAGNTIYFGEGSWLTVV.

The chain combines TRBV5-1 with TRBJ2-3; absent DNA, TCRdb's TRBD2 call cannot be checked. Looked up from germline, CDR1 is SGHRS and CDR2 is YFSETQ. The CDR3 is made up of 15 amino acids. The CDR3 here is CASSMSGSDPDTQYF.

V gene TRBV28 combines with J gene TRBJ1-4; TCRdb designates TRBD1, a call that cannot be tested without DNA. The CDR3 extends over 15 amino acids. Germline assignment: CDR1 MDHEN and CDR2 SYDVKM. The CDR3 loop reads CASNSGGLANEKLFF.

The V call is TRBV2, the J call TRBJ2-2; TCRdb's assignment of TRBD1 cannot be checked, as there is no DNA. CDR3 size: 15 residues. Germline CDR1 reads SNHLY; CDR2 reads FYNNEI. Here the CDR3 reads CARSPGQGKSGELFF.

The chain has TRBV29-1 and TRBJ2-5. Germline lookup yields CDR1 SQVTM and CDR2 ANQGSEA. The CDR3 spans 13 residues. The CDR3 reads CSVKQGNQETQYF.

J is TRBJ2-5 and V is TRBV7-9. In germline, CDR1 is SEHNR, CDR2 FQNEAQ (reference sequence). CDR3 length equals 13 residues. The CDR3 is CASSLEHEETQYF. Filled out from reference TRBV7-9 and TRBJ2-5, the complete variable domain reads DTGVSQNPRHKITKRGQNVTFRCDPISEHNRLYWYRQTLGQGPEFLTYFQNEAQLEKSRLLSDRFSAERPKGSFSTLEIQRTEQGDSAMYLCASSLEHEETQYFGPGTRLLVL.

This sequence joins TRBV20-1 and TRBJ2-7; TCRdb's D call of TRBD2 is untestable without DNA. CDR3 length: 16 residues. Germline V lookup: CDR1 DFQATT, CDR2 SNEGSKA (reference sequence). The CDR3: CSARDLLAGGPQGQYF.

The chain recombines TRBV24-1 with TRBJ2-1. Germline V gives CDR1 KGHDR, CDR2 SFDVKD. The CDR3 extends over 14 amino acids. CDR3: CATSDLTLGNEQFF.

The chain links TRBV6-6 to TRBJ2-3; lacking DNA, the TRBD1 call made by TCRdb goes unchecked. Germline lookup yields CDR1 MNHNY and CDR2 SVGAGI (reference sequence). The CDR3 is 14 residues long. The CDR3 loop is CASSRQASTDTQYF.

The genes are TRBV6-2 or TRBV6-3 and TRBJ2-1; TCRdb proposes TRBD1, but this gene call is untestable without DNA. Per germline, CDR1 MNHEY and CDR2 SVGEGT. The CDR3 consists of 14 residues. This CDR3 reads CASQGQGPYNEQFF.

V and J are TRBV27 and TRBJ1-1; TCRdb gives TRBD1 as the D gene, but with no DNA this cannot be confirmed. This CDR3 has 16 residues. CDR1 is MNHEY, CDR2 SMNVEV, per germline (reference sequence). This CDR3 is CASSIAPGVPHTEAFF.

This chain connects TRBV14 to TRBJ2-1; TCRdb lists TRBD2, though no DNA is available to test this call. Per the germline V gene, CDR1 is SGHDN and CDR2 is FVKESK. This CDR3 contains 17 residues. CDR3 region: CASSQVVGLADLNEQFF.

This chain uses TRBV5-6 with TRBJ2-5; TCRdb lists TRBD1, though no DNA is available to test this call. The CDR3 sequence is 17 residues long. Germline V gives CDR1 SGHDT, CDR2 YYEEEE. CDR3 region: CASSFVLTGTGDVTQYF.

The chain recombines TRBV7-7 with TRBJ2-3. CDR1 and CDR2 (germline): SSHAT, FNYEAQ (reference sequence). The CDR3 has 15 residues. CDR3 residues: CASSLAPHSTDTQYF.